This is a list of T cell receptor beta chains from one sample in a study of blood T cell repertoires in COVID-19. Generated by immunoSEQ multiplex PCR, the TCRdb table keeps only in-frame clones and is missing some. The sample records 120,000 or so clones, around 81% being singletons. The source material was peripheral blood. The origin of the receptors is a man aged 55-75 years with acute or convalescent COVID-19. CDR3s include the opening cysteine and the closing phenylalanine or tryptophan. Each record gives: D gene, V gene, J gene, clone size, CDR3 DNA, CDR3 protein. The D gene is left open where the match is weak. Size is stated for part of the rows, as once, few or many counts, or as a class when the clone is expanded.

TRBD1,TRBV2,TRBJ2-5,.,TGTGCCAGCAGTGAGGACAGGGGAGGCGGCGCCCAAGAGACCCAGTACTTC,CASSEDRGGGAQETQYF
.,TRBV28,TRBJ2-3,.,TGTGCCAGCAAGAAACAGAGTAAGGATACGCAGTATTTT,CASKKQSKDTQYF
TRBD1,TRBV15,TRBJ1-6,once,TGTGCCACCAGCAGGGCAGGGGGTAATTCACCCCTCCACTTT,CATSRAGGNSPLHF
.,TRBV15,TRBJ1-4,.,TGTGCCACCAGCAGAGATTTCGGGGAAGCTGAAAAACTGTTTTTT,CATSRDFGEAEKLFF
TRBD2,TRBV3-1/TRBV3-2,TRBJ2-2,.,TGTGCCAGCAGCCCAAACCTTCTTCTAGCGGGAGCCGGGGAGCTGTTTTTT,CASSPNLLLAGAGELFF
.,TRBV9,TRBJ2-2,.,TGTGCCAGCAGCGTAGGACTGCACACCGGGGAGCTGTTTTTT,CASSVGLHTGELFF
TRBD1,TRBV7-8,TRBJ1-5,.,TGTGCCAGCAGCCCTAGGGACAGCCTAAAGGGGCAGCCCCAGCATTTT,CASSPRDSLKGQPQHF
.,TRBV27,TRBJ2-2,once,TGTGCCAGCAGGGGTACAGGTACCGGGGAGCTGTTTTTT,CASRGTGTGELFF
TRBD1,TRBV4-1,TRBJ1-2,.,TGCGCCAGCAGCCAGAGGGTTGACAGGGTAGGTGCTAACTATGGCTACACCTTC,CASSQRVDRVGANYGYTF
TRBD1,TRBV6-5,TRBJ1-1,.,TGTGCCAGCAGGGCCGGGACAGCGAACACTGAAGCTTTCTTT,CASRAGTANTEAFF
TRBD1,TRBV24-1,TRBJ1-2,.,TGTGCCACCCAGACAGGGGCGGGCTATGGCTACACCTTC,CATQTGAGYGYTF
.,TRBV28,TRBJ2-5,.,TGTGCCAGCAGACCCCGACTGAACCGGGGGGAGACCCAGTACTTC,CASRPRLNRGETQYF
TRBD2,TRBV7-2,TRBJ2-1,.,TGTGCCAGCAGCAGAGCCCCGGGAGGGGGCTACAATGAGCAGTTCTTC,CASSRAPGGGYNEQFF
TRBD2,TRBV7-2,TRBJ2-7,.,TGTGCCAGCAGCTTGGGCGGGGGTTCCTACGAGCAGTACTTC,CASSLGGGSYEQYF
TRBD1,TRBV19,TRBJ1-5,.,TGTGCCAGTCAACCTGGGGGGACAGTTCAGCCCCAGCATTTT,CASQPGGTVQPQHF
.,TRBV5-4,TRBJ2-7,.,TGTGCCAGCAGCCGTACCGGTTACGAGCAGTACTTC,CASSRTGYEQYF
TRBD1,TRBV7-2,TRBJ1-2,.,TGTGCCAGCAGCCTACTCGGGACAGGGGATGGCTACACCTTC,CASSLLGTGDGYTF
.,TRBV11-2,TRBJ2-2,few,TGTGCCAGCAGCTCCCAGGGTCCCGGGGAGCTGTTTTTT,CASSSQGPGELFF
.,TRBV9,TRBJ2-3,.,TGTGCCAGCAGCGACGACAAGAGCACAGATACGCAGTATTTT,CASSDDKSTDTQYF
TRBD2,TRBV7-8,TRBJ2-7,.,TGTGCCAGCAGCGCCCGGGATAGCGGGAGCGTAGGGTACGAGCAGTACTTC,CASSARDSGSVGYEQYF
.,TRBV15,TRBJ2-7,.,TGTGCCACCGCCCCAGGTTGGTCCTACGAGCAGTACTTC,CATAPGWSYEQYF
TRBD2,TRBV27,TRBJ2-1,once,TGTGCCAGCACCCCCCGACTAGCGGGAGGAAATGAGCAGTTCTTC,CASTPRLAGGNEQFF
TRBD1,TRBV28,TRBJ2-1,.,TGTGCCAGCAGTTTAACAGGGGGGAGGATCAATGAGCAGTTCTTC,CASSLTGGRINEQFF
TRBD2,TRBV29-1,TRBJ2-1,.,TGCAGCGTTAAGGGACTAGCGAGCTCCTACAATGAGCAGTTCTTC,CSVKGLASSYNEQFF
TRBD2,TRBV3-1/TRBV3-2,TRBJ2-7,few,TGTGCCAGCAGCCAAGGCGGGGGACTCTCCTACGAGCAGTACTTC,CASSQGGGLSYEQYF